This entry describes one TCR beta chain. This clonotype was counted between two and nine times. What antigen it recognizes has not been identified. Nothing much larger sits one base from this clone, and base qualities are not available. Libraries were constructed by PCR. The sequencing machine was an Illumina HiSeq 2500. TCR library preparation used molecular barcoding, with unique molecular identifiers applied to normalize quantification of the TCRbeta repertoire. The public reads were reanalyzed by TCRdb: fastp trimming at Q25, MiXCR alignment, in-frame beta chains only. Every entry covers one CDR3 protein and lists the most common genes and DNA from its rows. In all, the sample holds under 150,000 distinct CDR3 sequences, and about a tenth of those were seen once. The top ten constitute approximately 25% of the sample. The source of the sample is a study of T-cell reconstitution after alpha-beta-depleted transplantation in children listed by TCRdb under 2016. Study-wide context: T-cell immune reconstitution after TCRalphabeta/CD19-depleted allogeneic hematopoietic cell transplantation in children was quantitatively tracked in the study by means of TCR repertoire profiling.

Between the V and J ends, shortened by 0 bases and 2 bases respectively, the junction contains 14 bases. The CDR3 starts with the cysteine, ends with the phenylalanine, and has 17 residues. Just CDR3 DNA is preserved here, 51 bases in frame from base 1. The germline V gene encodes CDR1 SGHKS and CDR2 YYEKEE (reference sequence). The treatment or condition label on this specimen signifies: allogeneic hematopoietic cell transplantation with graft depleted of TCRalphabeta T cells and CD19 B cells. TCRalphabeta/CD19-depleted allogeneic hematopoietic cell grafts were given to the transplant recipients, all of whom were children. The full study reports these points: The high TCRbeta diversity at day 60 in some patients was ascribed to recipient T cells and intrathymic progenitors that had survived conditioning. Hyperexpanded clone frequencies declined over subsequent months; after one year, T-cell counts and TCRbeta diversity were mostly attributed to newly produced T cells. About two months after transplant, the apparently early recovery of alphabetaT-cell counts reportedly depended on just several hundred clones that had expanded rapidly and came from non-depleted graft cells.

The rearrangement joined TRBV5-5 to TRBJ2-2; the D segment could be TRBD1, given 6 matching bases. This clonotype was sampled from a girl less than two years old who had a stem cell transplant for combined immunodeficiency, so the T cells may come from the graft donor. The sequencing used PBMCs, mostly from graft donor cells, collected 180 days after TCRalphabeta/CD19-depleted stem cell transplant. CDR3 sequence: CASSLAIRGKNTGELFF. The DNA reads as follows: TGTGCCAGCAGCTTGGCCATCAGGGGAAAAAACACCGGGGAGCTGTTTTTT.